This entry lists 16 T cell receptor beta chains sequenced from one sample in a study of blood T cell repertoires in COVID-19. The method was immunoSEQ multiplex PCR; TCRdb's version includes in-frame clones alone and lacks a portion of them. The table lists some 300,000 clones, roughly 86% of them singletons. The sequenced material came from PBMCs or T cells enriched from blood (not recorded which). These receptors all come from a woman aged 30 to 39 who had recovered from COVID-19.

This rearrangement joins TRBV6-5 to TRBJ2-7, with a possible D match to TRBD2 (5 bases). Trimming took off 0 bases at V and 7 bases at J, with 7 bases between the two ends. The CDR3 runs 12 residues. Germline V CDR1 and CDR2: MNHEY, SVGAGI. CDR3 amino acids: CASSYSTGEQYF. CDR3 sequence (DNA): TGTGCCAGCAGTTACTCCACGGGGGAGCAGTACTTC.

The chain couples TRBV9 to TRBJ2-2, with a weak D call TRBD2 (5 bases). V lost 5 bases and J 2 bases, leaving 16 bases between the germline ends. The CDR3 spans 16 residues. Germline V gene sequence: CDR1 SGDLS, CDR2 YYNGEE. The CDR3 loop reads CASRSPGIQNTGELFF. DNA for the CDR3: TGTGCCAGCAGGAGCCCCGGGATCCAAAACACCGGGGAGCTGTTTTTT. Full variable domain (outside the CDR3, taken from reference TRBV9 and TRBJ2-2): DSGVTQTPKHLITATGQRVTLRCSPRSGDLSVYWYQQSLDQGLQFLIQYYNGEERAKGNILERFSAQQFPDLHSELNLSSLELGDSALYFCASRSPGIQNTGELFFGEGSRLTVL.

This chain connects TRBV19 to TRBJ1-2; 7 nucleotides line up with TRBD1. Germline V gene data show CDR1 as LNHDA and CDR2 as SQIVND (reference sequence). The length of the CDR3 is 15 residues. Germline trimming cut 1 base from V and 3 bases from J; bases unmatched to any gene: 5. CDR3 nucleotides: TGTGCCAGTAGTATAGGTCCAGGGGGTTACTATGGCTACACCTTC. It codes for CASSIGPGGYYGYTF.

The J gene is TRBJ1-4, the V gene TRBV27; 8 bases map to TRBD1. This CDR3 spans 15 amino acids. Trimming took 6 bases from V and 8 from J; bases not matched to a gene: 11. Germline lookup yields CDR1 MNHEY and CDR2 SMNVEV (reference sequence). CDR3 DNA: TGTGCCAGCAGACCCCACGGACAGGGCCGAGAAAAACTGTTTTTT. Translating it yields CASRPHGQGREKLFF.

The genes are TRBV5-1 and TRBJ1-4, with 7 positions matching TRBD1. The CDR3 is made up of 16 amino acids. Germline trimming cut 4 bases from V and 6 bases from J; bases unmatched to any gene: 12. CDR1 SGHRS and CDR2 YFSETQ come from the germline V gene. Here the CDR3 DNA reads TGCGCCAGCAGCGAAGGGTACAGGGGCATGTATGAAAAACTGTTTTTT. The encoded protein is CASSEGYRGMYEKLFF.

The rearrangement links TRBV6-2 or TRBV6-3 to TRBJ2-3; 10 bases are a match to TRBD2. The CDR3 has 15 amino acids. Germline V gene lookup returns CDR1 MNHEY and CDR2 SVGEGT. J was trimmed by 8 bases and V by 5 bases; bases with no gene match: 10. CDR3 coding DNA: TGTGCCAGCAGTACCTCCGGGCTAGCGGGAGCTACGCAGTATTTT. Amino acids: CASSTSGLAGATQYF.

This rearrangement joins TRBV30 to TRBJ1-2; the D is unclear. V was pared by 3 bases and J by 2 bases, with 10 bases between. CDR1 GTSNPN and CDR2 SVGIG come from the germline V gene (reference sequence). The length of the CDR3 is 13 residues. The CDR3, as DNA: TGTGCCTGGAGCCCTAATGCCAACTATGGCTACACCTTC. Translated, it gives CAWSPNANYGYTF. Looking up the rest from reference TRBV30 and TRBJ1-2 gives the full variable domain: SQTIHQWPATLVQPVGSPLSLECTVEGTSNPNLYWYRQAAGRGLQLLFYSVGIGQISSEVPQNLSASRPQDRQFILSSKKLLLSDSGFYLCAWSPNANYGYTFGSGTRLTVV.

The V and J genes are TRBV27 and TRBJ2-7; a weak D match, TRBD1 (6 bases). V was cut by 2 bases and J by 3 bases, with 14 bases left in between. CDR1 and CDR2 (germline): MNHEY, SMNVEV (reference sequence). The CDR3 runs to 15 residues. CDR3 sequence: CASSLGPSDSYEQYF. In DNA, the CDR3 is TGTGCCAGCAGTTTAGGACCCTCGGACAGCTACGAGCAGTACTTC.

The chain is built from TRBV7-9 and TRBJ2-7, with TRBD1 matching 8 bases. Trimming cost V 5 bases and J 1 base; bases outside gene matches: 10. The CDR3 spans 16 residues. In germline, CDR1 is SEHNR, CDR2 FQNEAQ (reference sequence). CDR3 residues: CASSRPGRDRSYEQYF. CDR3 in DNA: TGTGCCAGCAGCCGACCAGGCCGGGACAGGTCCTACGAGCAGTACTTC.

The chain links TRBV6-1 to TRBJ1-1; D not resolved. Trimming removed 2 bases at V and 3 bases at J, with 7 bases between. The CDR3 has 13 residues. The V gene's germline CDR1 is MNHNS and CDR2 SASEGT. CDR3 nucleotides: TGTGCCAGCAGTGAATACGGGGACACTGAAGCTTTCTTT. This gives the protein CASSEYGDTEAFF.

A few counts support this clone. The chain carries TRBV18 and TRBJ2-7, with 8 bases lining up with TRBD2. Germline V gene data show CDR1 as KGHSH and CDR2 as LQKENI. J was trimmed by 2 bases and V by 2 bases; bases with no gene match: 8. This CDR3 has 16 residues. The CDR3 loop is CASSPGLAGRPYEQYF. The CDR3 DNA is TGTGCCAGCTCACCAGGGTTAGCGGGGCGACCCTACGAGCAGTACTTC.

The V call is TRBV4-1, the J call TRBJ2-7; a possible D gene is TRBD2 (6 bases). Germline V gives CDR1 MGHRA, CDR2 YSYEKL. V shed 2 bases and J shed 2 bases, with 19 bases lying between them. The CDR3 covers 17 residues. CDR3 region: CASSQNLWGRGTYEQYF. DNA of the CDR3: TGCGCCAGCAGCCAAAATTTGTGGGGACGGGGGACCTACGAGCAGTACTTC.

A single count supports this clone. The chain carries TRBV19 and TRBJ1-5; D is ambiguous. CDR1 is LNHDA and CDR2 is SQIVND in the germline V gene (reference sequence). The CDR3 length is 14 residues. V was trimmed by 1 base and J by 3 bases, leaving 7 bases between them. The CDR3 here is CASSIVGLNQPQHF. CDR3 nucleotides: TGTGCCAGTAGTATAGTTGGACTCAATCAGCCCCAGCATTTT.

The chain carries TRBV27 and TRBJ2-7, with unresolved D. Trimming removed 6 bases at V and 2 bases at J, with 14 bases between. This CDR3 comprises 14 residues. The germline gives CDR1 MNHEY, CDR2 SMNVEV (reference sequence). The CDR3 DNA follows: TGTGCCAGCAGCCCTACCGGGTCTCCCTACGAGCAGTACTTC. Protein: CASSPTGSPYEQYF.

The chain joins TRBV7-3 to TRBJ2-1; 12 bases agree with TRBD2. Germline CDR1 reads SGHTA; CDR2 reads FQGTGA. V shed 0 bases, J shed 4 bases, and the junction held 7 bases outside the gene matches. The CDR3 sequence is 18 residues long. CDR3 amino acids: CASSLTGLAGGKYNEQFF. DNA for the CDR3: TGTGCCAGCAGCTTAACGGGGCTAGCGGGAGGGAAATACAATGAGCAGTTCTTC.

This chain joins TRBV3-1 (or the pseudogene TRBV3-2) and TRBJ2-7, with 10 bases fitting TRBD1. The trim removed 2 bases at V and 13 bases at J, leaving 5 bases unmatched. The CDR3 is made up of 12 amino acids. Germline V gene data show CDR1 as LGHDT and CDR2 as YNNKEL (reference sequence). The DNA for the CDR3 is TGTGCCAGCAGCCAAACCGGGACAGGGGTTTACTTC. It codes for CASSQTGTGVYF.